Listed below are T cell receptor beta chains from one sample, sequenced in a study of CD8 T cells in Susac syndrome. Each CDR3 protein gets one entry after TCRdb re-called the immunoSEQ multiplex PCR reads with MiXCR. The sample includes approximately 94,000 distinct CDR3 sequences, around 95% of them seen just once. The sequenced sample consisted of CD8+ T cells from PBMCs. These receptors came from a human donor with Susac syndrome. CDR3s include the opening cysteine and the closing phenylalanine or tryptophan. A D gene is named only where the DNA matches it firmly. Only part of the rows carry a size: once, few, many, or a class if the clone is expanded.

V gene: TRBV5-1; clone size: NA; J gene: TRBJ1-2; D gene: NA; CDR3 protein: CASSGLGKDDAF; CDR3 DNA: TGCGCCAGCAGCGGGCTAGGGAAGGATGACGCCTTC
V gene: TRBV7-9; clone size: NA; J gene: TRBJ2-3; D gene: TRBD2; CDR3 protein: CASSSGILAGEGTDTQYF; CDR3 DNA: TGTGCCAGCAGCTCGGGAATTTTAGCGGGAGAGGGCACAGATACGCAGTATTTT
V gene: TRBV29-1; clone size: NA; J gene: TRBJ1-1; D gene: NA; CDR3 protein: CSVGPGSGTEAFF; CDR3 DNA: TGCAGCGTTGGTCCGGGCTCAGGCACTGAAGCTTTCTTT
V gene: TRBV29-1; clone size: NA; J gene: TRBJ1-1; D gene: NA; CDR3 protein: CSVTRQALDRTEAFF; CDR3 DNA: TGCAGCGTTACGAGGCAGGCCCTCGATCGGACTGAAGCTTTCTTT
V gene: TRBV7-8; clone size: NA; J gene: TRBJ2-5; D gene: TRBD2; CDR3 protein: CASSLYSGGEETQYF; CDR3 DNA: TGTGCCAGCAGCTTATACAGCGGGGGGGAGGAGACCCAGTACTTC
V gene: TRBV6-2/TRBV6-3; clone size: NA; J gene: TRBJ2-1; D gene: TRBD1; CDR3 protein: CASSNRDRELNEQFF; CDR3 DNA: TGTGCCAGCAGCAACCGGGACAGGGAGTTGAATGAGCAGTTCTTC
V gene: TRBV11-2; clone size: NA; J gene: TRBJ2-7; D gene: NA; CDR3 protein: CASSHSGGRLREQYF; CDR3 DNA: TGTGCCAGCAGCCACTCCGGAGGGAGGCTCCGCGAGCAGTACTTC
V gene: TRBV29-1; clone size: NA; J gene: TRBJ2-6; D gene: NA; CDR3 protein: CSVEPGSGANVLTF; CDR3 DNA: TGCAGCGTTGAACCGGGGTCTGGGGCCAACGTCCTGACTTTC
V gene: TRBV20-1; clone size: NA; J gene: TRBJ2-3; D gene: TRBD2; CDR3 protein: CSAAVAGKGFGDTQYF; CDR3 DNA: TGCAGTGCAGCGGTAGCGGGAAAAGGATTCGGGGATACGCAGTATTTT
V gene: TRBV2; clone size: once; J gene: TRBJ2-1; D gene: TRBD1; CDR3 protein: CASSDRGPSNEQFF; CDR3 DNA: TGTGCCAGCTCGGACAGGGGGCCCAGTAATGAGCAGTTCTTC
V gene: TRBV5-1; clone size: NA; J gene: TRBJ2-2; D gene: NA; CDR3 protein: CASSLEGSGLLGGTGELFF; CDR3 DNA: TGCGCCAGCAGCTTGGAGGGTAGCGGCCTTCTGGGCGGCACCGGGGAGCTGTTTTTT
V gene: TRBV13; clone size: NA; J gene: TRBJ1-2; D gene: TRBD1; CDR3 protein: CASSLQGASNGYTF; CDR3 DNA: TGTGCCAGCAGCTTACAGGGGGCATCAAATGGCTACACCTTC
V gene: TRBV20-1; clone size: NA; J gene: TRBJ2-2; D gene: NA; CDR3 protein: CSARAGYDTGELFF; CDR3 DNA: TGCAGTGCTAGGGCTGGGTATGACACCGGGGAGCTGTTTTTT
V gene: TRBV20-1; clone size: NA; J gene: TRBJ1-1; D gene: TRBD1; CDR3 protein: CSARTGDTEAFF; CDR3 DNA: TGCAGTGCTAGGACAGGGGACACTGAAGCTTTCTTT
V gene: TRBV24-1; clone size: NA; J gene: TRBJ2-5; D gene: NA; CDR3 protein: CATSDGGWQETQYF; CDR3 DNA: TGTGCCACCAGTGACGGGGGATGGCAAGAGACCCAGTACTTC
V gene: TRBV19; clone size: NA; J gene: TRBJ1-1; D gene: NA; CDR3 protein: CATTRLGVTEAFF; CDR3 DNA: TGTGCCACCACCCGGCTGGGGGTTACTGAAGCTTTCTTT
V gene: TRBV5-4; clone size: NA; J gene: TRBJ2-3; D gene: NA; CDR3 protein: CASSLPQRATDTQYF; CDR3 DNA: TGTGCCAGCAGCTTACCCCAAAGAGCCACAGATACGCAGTATTTT
V gene: TRBV19; clone size: NA; J gene: TRBJ2-7; D gene: TRBD1; CDR3 protein: CASSPSGQAYYEQYF; CDR3 DNA: TGTGCCAGTAGTCCTTCAGGACAGGCGTACTACGAGCAGTACTTC
V gene: TRBV6-5; clone size: NA; J gene: TRBJ2-1; D gene: TRBD1; CDR3 protein: CASSGQGVSYNEQFF; CDR3 DNA: TGTGCCAGCAGCGGACAGGGGGTTTCCTACAATGAGCAGTTCTTC
V gene: TRBV5-6; clone size: NA; J gene: TRBJ2-4; D gene: NA; CDR3 protein: CASSRSAVNIQYF; CDR3 DNA: TGTGCCAGCAGCAGGTCGGCAGTAAACATTCAGTACTTC
V gene: TRBV20-1; clone size: NA; J gene: TRBJ1-6; D gene: TRBD1; CDR3 protein: CSARKTTGTENSPLHF; CDR3 DNA: TGCAGTGCTCGAAAAACGACCGGGACAGAAAATTCACCCCTCCACTTT
V gene: TRBV29-1; clone size: NA; J gene: TRBJ1-4; D gene: NA; CDR3 protein: CSVEEVGDEKLFF; CDR3 DNA: TGCAGCGTTGAAGAGGTCGGGGACGAAAAACTGTTTTTT
V gene: TRBV5-1; clone size: NA; J gene: TRBJ2-5; D gene: NA; CDR3 protein: CASSPRNRGGETQYF; CDR3 DNA: TGCGCCAGCAGCCCACGAAACAGGGGAGGGGAGACCCAGTACTTC
V gene: TRBV13; clone size: NA; J gene: TRBJ1-2; D gene: TRBD1; CDR3 protein: CASSFQGAYGYTF; CDR3 DNA: TGTGCCAGCAGCTTCCAGGGGGCCTATGGCTACACCTTC
V gene: TRBV12-3/TRBV12-4; clone size: NA; J gene: TRBJ1-2; D gene: NA; CDR3 protein: CASSKDFGGYTF; CDR3 DNA: TGTGCCAGCAGTAAGGACTTCGGCGGCTACACCTTC
V gene: TRBV13; clone size: NA; J gene: TRBJ2-7; D gene: TRBD1; CDR3 protein: CASSTGTGKHYEQYF; CDR3 DNA: TGTGCCAGCAGCACCGGGACAGGGAAACACTACGAGCAGTACTTC
V gene: TRBV2; clone size: NA; J gene: TRBJ1-4; D gene: NA; CDR3 protein: CASRKVSDGLKLFF; CDR3 DNA: TGTGCCAGCAGGAAAGTTTCCGACGGGCTCAAACTGTTTTTT
V gene: TRBV15; clone size: NA; J gene: TRBJ2-5; D gene: NA; CDR3 protein: CATSRDLGETQYF; CDR3 DNA: TGTGCCACCAGCAGAGATCTTGGGGAGACCCAGTACTTC
V gene: TRBV18; clone size: once; J gene: TRBJ2-2; D gene: NA; CDR3 protein: CASSPASGQLNTGELFF; CDR3 DNA: TGTGCCAGCTCACCGGCCTCAGGACAGCTGAACACCGGGGAGCTGTTTTTT
V gene: TRBV29-1; clone size: NA; J gene: TRBJ1-2; D gene: TRBD1; CDR3 protein: CSVEDPDTGAGYTF; CDR3 DNA: TGCAGCGTTGAAGATCCGGATACAGGGGCTGGCTACACCTTC
V gene: TRBV23-1; clone size: NA; J gene: TRBJ2-1; D gene: TRBD1; CDR3 protein: CASTPPGQGVSEQFF; CDR3 DNA: TGCGCCAGCACCCCGCCGGGACAGGGGGTTAGTGAGCAGTTCTTC
V gene: TRBV19; clone size: NA; J gene: TRBJ1-5; D gene: NA; CDR3 protein: CASSSRGGRSNQPQHF; CDR3 DNA: TGTGCCAGTAGTTCCCGGGGGGGACGGAGCAATCAGCCCCAGCATTTT
V gene: TRBV2; clone size: NA; J gene: TRBJ2-6; D gene: NA; CDR3 protein: CASRRTFSSGANVLTF; CDR3 DNA: TGTGCCAGCAGGAGGACTTTCAGTTCTGGGGCCAACGTCCTGACTTTC
V gene: TRBV12-5; clone size: once; J gene: TRBJ2-1; D gene: NA; CDR3 protein: CASGSPGWTSYNEQFF; CDR3 DNA: TGTGCTAGTGGTTCCCCGGGCTGGACCTCCTACAATGAGCAGTTCTTC
V gene: TRBV23-1; clone size: NA; J gene: TRBJ1-3; D gene: NA; CDR3 protein: CASSQSSGISGNTIYF; CDR3 DNA: TGCGCCAGCAGTCAATCGTCAGGGATCTCTGGAAACACCATATATTTT
V gene: TRBV5-1; clone size: NA; J gene: TRBJ1-1; D gene: NA; CDR3 protein: CASSLSGMNTEAFF; CDR3 DNA: TGCGCCAGCAGCTTGTCCGGGATGAACACTGAAGCTTTCTTT
V gene: TRBV29-1; clone size: NA; J gene: TRBJ2-3; D gene: NA; CDR3 protein: CSVEGRGAHGDTQYF; CDR3 DNA: TGCAGCGTTGAAGGACGCGGGGCTCACGGGGATACGCAGTATTTT
V gene: TRBV29-1; clone size: NA; J gene: TRBJ1-2; D gene: NA; CDR3 protein: CSAPLRDRDGYTF; CDR3 DNA: TGCAGCGCCCCACTTCGAGACCGGGATGGCTACACCTTC
V gene: TRBV7-2; clone size: NA; J gene: TRBJ2-5; D gene: NA; CDR3 protein: CASSDPRGWETQYF; CDR3 DNA: TGTGCCAGCAGCGACCCGAGGGGATGGGAGACCCAGTACTTC
V gene: TRBV29-1; clone size: NA; J gene: TRBJ1-1; D gene: NA; CDR3 protein: CSVVRGGNTEAFF; CDR3 DNA: TGCAGCGTTGTGAGGGGGGGGAACACTGAAGCTTTCTTT
V gene: TRBV2; clone size: NA; J gene: TRBJ2-5; D gene: TRBD1; CDR3 protein: CASRLTGNQETQYF; CDR3 DNA: TGTGCCAGCAGGCTGACAGGGAATCAAGAGACCCAGTACTTC